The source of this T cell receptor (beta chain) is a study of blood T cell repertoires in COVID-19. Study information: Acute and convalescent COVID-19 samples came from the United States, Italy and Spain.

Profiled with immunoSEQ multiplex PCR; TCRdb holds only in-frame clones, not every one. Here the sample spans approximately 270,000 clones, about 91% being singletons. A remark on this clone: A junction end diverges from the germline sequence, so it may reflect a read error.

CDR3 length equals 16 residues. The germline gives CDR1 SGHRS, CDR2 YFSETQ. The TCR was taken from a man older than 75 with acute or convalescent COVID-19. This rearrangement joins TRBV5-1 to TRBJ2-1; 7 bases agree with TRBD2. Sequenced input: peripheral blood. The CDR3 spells CASRLGAGNSYNEQFF. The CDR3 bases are TGCGCCAGCAGGTTGGGAGCGGGAAACTCCTACAATGAGCAGTTCTTC.